This T cell receptor beta chain was sequenced in a study of blood T cell repertoires in COVID-19. Study-wide context: The cDNA or gDNA used as material had been derived from T cells, B-cell-depleted T cells, or PBMCs.

Trimming took 4 bases from V and 8 from J, leaving 17 bases between them. Germline V CDR1 and CDR2: MGHRA, YSYEKL. This CDR3 has 15 amino acids. This clone was found a few times. Only in-frame clones appear in the TCRdb table, and some are missing; sequencing was by immunoSEQ multiplex PCR. The table lists tens of thousands of clones, about nine tenths of them singletons. The V and J genes are TRBV4-1 and TRBJ1-4, with TRBD1 as a possible D gene (5 bases). The sequence came from a woman between 45 and 60 years old with active or convalescent COVID-19. Sequencing was carried out using peripheral blood. The CDR3 DNA follows: TGCGCCAGCAGCCCGCGGGGACTCAGAGGGGAAAAACTGTTTTTT. It codes for CASSPRGLRGEKLFF.